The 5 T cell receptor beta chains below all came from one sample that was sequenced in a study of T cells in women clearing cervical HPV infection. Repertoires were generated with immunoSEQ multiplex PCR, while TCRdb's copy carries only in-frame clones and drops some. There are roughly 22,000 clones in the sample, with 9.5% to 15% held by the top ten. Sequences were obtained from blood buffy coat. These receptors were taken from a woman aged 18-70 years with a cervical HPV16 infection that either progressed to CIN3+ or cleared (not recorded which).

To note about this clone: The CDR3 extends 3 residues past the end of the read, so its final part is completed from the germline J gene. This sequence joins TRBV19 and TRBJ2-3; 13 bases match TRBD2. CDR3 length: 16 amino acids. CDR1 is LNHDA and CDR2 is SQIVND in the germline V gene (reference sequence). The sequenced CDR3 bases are TGTGCCAGTACCCCAGGACTAGCGGGAGTAGGGGAGACG. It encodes CASTPGLAGVGET. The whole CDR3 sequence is CASTPGLAGVGETQYF.

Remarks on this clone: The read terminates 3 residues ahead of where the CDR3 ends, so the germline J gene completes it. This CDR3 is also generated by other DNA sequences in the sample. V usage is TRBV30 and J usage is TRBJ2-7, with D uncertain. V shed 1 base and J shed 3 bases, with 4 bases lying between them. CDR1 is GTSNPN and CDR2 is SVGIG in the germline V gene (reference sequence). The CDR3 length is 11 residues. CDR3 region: CAWSAYYEQYF. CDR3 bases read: TGTGCCTGGAGTGCCTACTACGAG.

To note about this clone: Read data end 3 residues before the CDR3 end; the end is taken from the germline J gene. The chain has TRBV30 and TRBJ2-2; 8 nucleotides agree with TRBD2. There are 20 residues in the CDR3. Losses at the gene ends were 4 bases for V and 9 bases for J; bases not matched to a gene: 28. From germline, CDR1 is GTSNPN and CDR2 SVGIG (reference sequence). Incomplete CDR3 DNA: TGTGCCTGGAAAGGGGCCCGGGTAAGGGGGGGGCGGGAGGAAATCCGGGAG. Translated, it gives CAWKGARVRGGREEIRE. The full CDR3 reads CAWKGARVRGGREEIRELFF.

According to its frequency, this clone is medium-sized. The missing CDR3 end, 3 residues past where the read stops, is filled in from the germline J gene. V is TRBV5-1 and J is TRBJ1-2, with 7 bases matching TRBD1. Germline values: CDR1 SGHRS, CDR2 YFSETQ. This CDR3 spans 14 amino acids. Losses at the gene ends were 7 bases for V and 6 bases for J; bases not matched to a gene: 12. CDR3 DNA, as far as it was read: TGCGCCAGCGGCCTAGGGGGCGCGAATCATGGC. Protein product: CASGLGGANHG. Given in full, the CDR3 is CASGLGGANHGYTF.

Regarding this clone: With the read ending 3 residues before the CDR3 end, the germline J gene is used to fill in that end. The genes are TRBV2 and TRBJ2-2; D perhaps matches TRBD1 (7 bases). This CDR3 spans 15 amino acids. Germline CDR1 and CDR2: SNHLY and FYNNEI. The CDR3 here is CASSQNRGGNEKLFF. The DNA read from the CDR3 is TGTGCCAGCAGTCAGAACAGGGGAGGCAATGAAAAG.